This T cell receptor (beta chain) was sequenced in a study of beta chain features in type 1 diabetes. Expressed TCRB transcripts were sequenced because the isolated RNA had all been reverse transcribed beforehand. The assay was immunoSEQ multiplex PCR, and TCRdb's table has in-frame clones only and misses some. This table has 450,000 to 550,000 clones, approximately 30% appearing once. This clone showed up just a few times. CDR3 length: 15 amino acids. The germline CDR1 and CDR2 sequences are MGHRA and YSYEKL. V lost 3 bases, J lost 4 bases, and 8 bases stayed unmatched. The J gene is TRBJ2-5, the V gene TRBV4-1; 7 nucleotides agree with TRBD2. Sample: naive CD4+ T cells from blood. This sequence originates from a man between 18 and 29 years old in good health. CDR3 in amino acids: CASSQGRAGPETQYF. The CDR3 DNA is TGCGCCAGCAGCCAGGGTCGAGCGGGGCCAGAGACCCAGTACTTC.